The rows below give T cell receptor beta chains drawn from one sample of a study of regulatory T cells in long-lasting Graves disease. TCRdb called the multiplex PCR reads again in MiXCR, with one record for every CDR3 protein. The repertoire consists of a few hundred thousand distinct CDR3 sequences, with 23% occurring once and the leading ten covering about 26%. The sample was peripheral blood mononuclear cells (PBMCs), taken when the disease was refractory, from a patient treated with antithyroid drugs. Source of these receptors: a female donor with Graves disease. The CDR3 runs from the conserved cysteine through the conserved F or W. The order of the fields is D gene, clone size, J gene, V gene, CDR3 protein, CDR3 DNA. A D gene is named only where the DNA matches it firmly. Size is stated for part of the rows, as once, few or many counts, or as a class when the clone is expanded.

d_call: TRBD2
clone_size: .
j_call: TRBJ2-2
v_call: TRBV20-1
cdr3_aa: CSARDGAGVNTGELFF
cdr3_nt: TGCAGTGCTAGAGACGGAGCGGGAGTTAACACCGGGGAGCTGTTTTTT

d_call: TRBD1
clone_size: many
j_call: TRBJ1-1
v_call: TRBV19
cdr3_aa: CASSDRLQGASTEAFF
cdr3_nt: TGTGCCAGTAGCGATCGTCTTCAGGGGGCGAGTACTGAAGCTTTCTTT

d_call: .
clone_size: .
j_call: TRBJ2-7
v_call: TRBV5-1
cdr3_aa: CASSPVGYGIHEQYF
cdr3_nt: TGCGCCAGCAGCCCCGTGGGGTACGGGATTCACGAGCAGTACTTC

d_call: TRBD1
clone_size: few
j_call: TRBJ1-2
v_call: TRBV5-1
cdr3_aa: CASSPGQGAHGYTF
cdr3_nt: TGCGCCAGCAGCCCTGGACAGGGGGCACACGGCTACACCTTC

d_call: .
clone_size: few
j_call: TRBJ2-2
v_call: TRBV19
cdr3_aa: CASSFGTDPDTGELFF
cdr3_nt: TGTGCCAGTAGTTTCGGGACTGACCCTGACACCGGGGAGCTGTTTTTT

d_call: .
clone_size: .
j_call: TRBJ2-7
v_call: TRBV3-1
cdr3_aa: CASSDGSSYEQYF
cdr3_nt: TGTGCCAGCAGCGATGGGTCCTCCTACGAGCAGTACTTC

d_call: .
clone_size: many
j_call: TRBJ2-7
v_call: TRBV2
cdr3_aa: CASSEKGISHEQYF
cdr3_nt: TGTGCCAGCAGTGAGAAGGGCATTTCCCACGAGCAGTACTTC

d_call: .
clone_size: .
j_call: TRBJ2-1
v_call: TRBV29-1
cdr3_aa: CSVGVGYNEQFF
cdr3_nt: TGCAGCGTTGGGGTAGGTTACAATGAGCAGTTCTTC

d_call: TRBD1
clone_size: .
j_call: TRBJ1-5
v_call: TRBV6-1
cdr3_aa: CASSTGQGGRKPQHF
cdr3_nt: TGTGCCAGCAGTACCGGACAGGGGGGAAGGAAGCCCCAGCATTTT

d_call: .
clone_size: many
j_call: TRBJ2-5
v_call: TRBV28
cdr3_aa: CASRGGGSVQETQYF
cdr3_nt: TGTGCCAGCAGAGGCGGTGGCTCAGTCCAAGAGACCCAGTACTTC

d_call: .
clone_size: .
j_call: TRBJ2-7
v_call: TRBV6-1
cdr3_aa: CASSETGRYEQYF
cdr3_nt: TGTGCCAGCAGTGAAACGGGACGCTACGAGCAGTACTTC